The rows below give T cell receptor beta chains drawn from one sample of a study of blood T cell repertoires in COVID-19. Sequenced by immunoSEQ multiplex PCR; TCRdb stores in-frame clones only, minus some. This sample has some 270,000 clones, with roughly 89% found just once. The sample consisted of peripheral blood. The receptors shown here come from a man aged 25 to 45 with acute or convalescent COVID-19. Each CDR3 is given with its conserved first and last residue. The D gene is left open where the match is weak. The size of a clone is reported for some rows only, either as once, few or many, or as a class for expanded clones.

d_call: TRBD1
clone_size: .
j_call: TRBJ2-1
v_call: TRBV27
cdr3_nt: TGTGCCAGCAGTTTCCAGACAGGGTCCTACAATGAGCAGTTCTTC
cdr3_aa: CASSFQTGSYNEQFF

d_call: .
clone_size: .
j_call: TRBJ2-1
v_call: TRBV28
cdr3_nt: TGTGCCAGCAGTTTAAAGGATCGAGGGAAGCAGTTCTTC
cdr3_aa: CASSLKDRGKQFF

d_call: .
clone_size: .
j_call: TRBJ1-4
v_call: TRBV4-1
cdr3_nt: TGCGCCAGCAGTAGGGCAGGGAAAGAAAAACTGTTTTTT
cdr3_aa: CASSRAGKEKLFF

d_call: TRBD2
clone_size: .
j_call: TRBJ2-3
v_call: TRBV4-2
cdr3_nt: TGTGCCAGCAGCCAACCAGCGGGGGGTAGCACAGATACGCAGTATTTT
cdr3_aa: CASSQPAGGSTDTQYF

d_call: .
clone_size: .
j_call: TRBJ2-1
v_call: TRBV18
cdr3_nt: TGTGCCAGCTCACCACCGATTGGTAGCGGAAGATACAATGAGCAGTTCTTC
cdr3_aa: CASSPPIGSGRYNEQFF

d_call: .
clone_size: .
j_call: TRBJ2-7
v_call: TRBV5-1
cdr3_nt: TGCGCCAGCAGCTCGGGTCTGACCCTCTACGAGCAGTACTTC
cdr3_aa: CASSSGLTLYEQYF

d_call: .
clone_size: few
j_call: TRBJ1-1
v_call: TRBV14
cdr3_nt: TGTGCCAGCAGCCAACGGGGAAGGGCTTCTGGCACTGAAGCTTTCTTT
cdr3_aa: CASSQRGRASGTEAFF

d_call: .
clone_size: .
j_call: TRBJ1-1
v_call: TRBV28
cdr3_nt: TGTGCCAGCAGTCAAGCAACAGGGGAAGCTTTCTTT
cdr3_aa: CASSQATGEAFF

d_call: .
clone_size: .
j_call: TRBJ1-2
v_call: TRBV28
cdr3_nt: TGTGCCAGCAGGTCGGGGGGCTACACCTTC
cdr3_aa: CASRSGGYTF

d_call: .
clone_size: once
j_call: TRBJ2-1
v_call: TRBV10-3
cdr3_nt: TGTGCCAGTCTTAGCTCCTACAATGAGCAGTTCTTC
cdr3_aa: CASLSSYNEQFF

d_call: .
clone_size: .
j_call: TRBJ2-1
v_call: TRBV6-5
cdr3_nt: TGTGCCAGCAGCCTTTACTCCTACAATGAGCAGTTCTTC
cdr3_aa: CASSLYSYNEQFF

d_call: .
clone_size: once
j_call: TRBJ2-2
v_call: TRBV6-5
cdr3_nt: TGTGCCAGCAATTTCGGGACCGGGGAGCTGTTTTTT
cdr3_aa: CASNFGTGELFF

d_call: TRBD1
clone_size: once
j_call: TRBJ1-2
v_call: TRBV6-5
cdr3_nt: TGTGCCAGCAGTAAGGAACAGGGGACTAACTATGGCTACACCTTC
cdr3_aa: CASSKEQGTNYGYTF

d_call: .
clone_size: .
j_call: TRBJ1-2
v_call: TRBV5-4
cdr3_nt: TGTGCCAGCAGCGCGGACGGGAGGAATGGCTACACCTTC
cdr3_aa: CASSADGRNGYTF

d_call: .
clone_size: .
j_call: TRBJ2-3
v_call: TRBV5-1
cdr3_nt: TGCGCCAGCAGCTCAACAGGGCCAGATACGCAGTATTTT
cdr3_aa: CASSSTGPDTQYF

d_call: TRBD1
clone_size: .
j_call: TRBJ1-5
v_call: TRBV5-1
cdr3_nt: TGCGCCAGCAGCTTGGGAGGGACAGCTTTTCAGCCCCAGCATTTT
cdr3_aa: CASSLGGTAFQPQHF

d_call: .
clone_size: few
j_call: TRBJ1-1
v_call: TRBV11-2
cdr3_nt: TGTGCCAGCAGCTTAGTGCAGGCTAATGAAGCTTTCTTT
cdr3_aa: CASSLVQANEAFF

d_call: .
clone_size: .
j_call: TRBJ2-3
v_call: TRBV3-1/TRBV3-2
cdr3_nt: TGTGCCAGCAGTTTGGATAGCGCGAGCACAGATACGCAGTATTTT
cdr3_aa: CASSLDSASTDTQYF

d_call: .
clone_size: .
j_call: TRBJ1-4
v_call: TRBV28
cdr3_nt: TGTGCCAGCAGTTTCGGAGGTTCCACTAATGAAAAACTGTTTTTT
cdr3_aa: CASSFGGSTNEKLFF

d_call: .
clone_size: .
j_call: TRBJ2-7
v_call: TRBV5-4
cdr3_nt: TGTGCCAGCAGCGTGACCGGGATCGCCTACGAGCAGTACTTC
cdr3_aa: CASSVTGIAYEQYF

d_call: TRBD2
clone_size: .
j_call: TRBJ2-3
v_call: TRBV24-1
cdr3_nt: TGTGCCACCAGTGATTGGGGGACGGGGGGAACAGATACGCAGTATTTT
cdr3_aa: CATSDWGTGGTDTQYF

d_call: TRBD1
clone_size: .
j_call: TRBJ1-5
v_call: TRBV3-1/TRBV3-2
cdr3_nt: TGTGCCAGCAGCCAAGCAGGGGGGATAAGCAATCAGCCCCAGCATTTT
cdr3_aa: CASSQAGGISNQPQHF

d_call: .
clone_size: once
j_call: TRBJ1-2
v_call: TRBV6-1
cdr3_nt: TGTGCCAGCAGTGAAGCAGGCGGGAATTATGGCTACACCTTC
cdr3_aa: CASSEAGGNYGYTF

d_call: .
clone_size: .
j_call: TRBJ2-2
v_call: TRBV15
cdr3_nt: TGTGCCACCAGCAGGCCCTACCCGAACACCGGGGAGCTGTTTTTT
cdr3_aa: CATSRPYPNTGELFF

d_call: TRBD2
clone_size: .
j_call: TRBJ2-2
v_call: TRBV24-1
cdr3_nt: TGTGCCACCAGTGACGTTAGGGGACTAGCGCCGGGGGTCACCGGGGAGCTGTTTTTT
cdr3_aa: CATSDVRGLAPGVTGELFF

d_call: .
clone_size: .
j_call: TRBJ2-3
v_call: TRBV7-3
cdr3_nt: TGTGCCAGCAGCTTAGGGACACTCCGAGGAGATACGCAGTATTTT
cdr3_aa: CASSLGTLRGDTQYF

d_call: TRBD1
clone_size: .
j_call: TRBJ2-5
v_call: TRBV5-1
cdr3_nt: TGCGCCAGCAGCAATAGGGACAGGGGATTAGAAGAGACCCAGTACTTC
cdr3_aa: CASSNRDRGLEETQYF

d_call: .
clone_size: .
j_call: TRBJ2-5
v_call: TRBV3-1/TRBV3-2
cdr3_nt: TGTGCCAGCAGCCAAGTTTCAAGGGGGACAGAGACCCAGTACTTC
cdr3_aa: CASSQVSRGTETQYF

d_call: .
clone_size: .
j_call: TRBJ2-1
v_call: TRBV5-4
cdr3_nt: TGTGCCAGCGCCAGCCCCGTTGGGGGGATCGATGAGCAGTTCTTC
cdr3_aa: CASASPVGGIDEQFF

d_call: TRBD1
clone_size: .
j_call: TRBJ1-2
v_call: TRBV27
cdr3_nt: TGTGCCAGCAGTTTTCGGGGACAGGCATATGGCTACACCTTC
cdr3_aa: CASSFRGQAYGYTF

d_call: .
clone_size: .
j_call: TRBJ1-1
v_call: TRBV3-1/TRBV3-2
cdr3_nt: TGTGCCAGCAGCCTTACTTGGAACACTGAAGCTTTCTTT
cdr3_aa: CASSLTWNTEAFF

d_call: TRBD2
clone_size: .
j_call: TRBJ2-1
v_call: TRBV7-3
cdr3_nt: TGTGCCAGCAGCTCTATACCGGGAGGCGGTGAGCAGTTCTTC
cdr3_aa: CASSSIPGGGEQFF

d_call: .
clone_size: .
j_call: TRBJ1-6
v_call: TRBV3-1/TRBV3-2
cdr3_nt: TGTGCCAGCAGCCAGGGTATAGCCTCCGGCCCCCTCCACTTT
cdr3_aa: CASSQGIASGPLHF

d_call: .
clone_size: .
j_call: TRBJ1-1
v_call: TRBV19
cdr3_nt: TGTGCCAGTAGTATAAAAAAGACTTTCAACACTGAAGCTTTCTTT
cdr3_aa: CASSIKKTFNTEAFF

d_call: TRBD1
clone_size: .
j_call: TRBJ1-3
v_call: TRBV5-1
cdr3_nt: TGCGCCAGCAGCTTGTCAGGGGGAGGAAACACCATATATTTT
cdr3_aa: CASSLSGGGNTIYF

d_call: TRBD1
clone_size: .
j_call: TRBJ2-3
v_call: TRBV9
cdr3_nt: TGTGCCAGCAGCGTCACAGGGGGCAATACAGATACGCAGTATTTT
cdr3_aa: CASSVTGGNTDTQYF

d_call: .
clone_size: .
j_call: TRBJ1-1
v_call: TRBV21-1
cdr3_nt: TGTGCCAGCAGCAAAGTTACCGACAGGGGGTACACTGAAGCTTTCTTT
cdr3_aa: CASSKVTDRGYTEAFF

d_call: .
clone_size: .
j_call: TRBJ1-2
v_call: TRBV10-3
cdr3_nt: TGTGCCATCAGTGCTTCTAACTATGGCTACACCTTC
cdr3_aa: CAISASNYGYTF

d_call: .
clone_size: .
j_call: TRBJ1-1
v_call: TRBV5-1
cdr3_nt: TGCGCCAGCAGCTTGGACACGTCGAACACTGAAGCTTTCTTT
cdr3_aa: CASSLDTSNTEAFF

d_call: .
clone_size: few
j_call: TRBJ1-6
v_call: TRBV9
cdr3_nt: TGTGCCAGCAGCGTAGTAGCCGGGAATTCACCCCTCCACTTT
cdr3_aa: CASSVVAGNSPLHF

d_call: TRBD1
clone_size: .
j_call: TRBJ1-2
v_call: TRBV7-2
cdr3_nt: TGTGCCAGCAGCCCCCGACAGGGAACTGGCTACACCTTC
cdr3_aa: CASSPRQGTGYTF

d_call: .
clone_size: once
j_call: TRBJ1-2
v_call: TRBV2
cdr3_nt: TGTGCCAGCACCGAGCGGATAGACATTAACTATGGCTACACCTTC
cdr3_aa: CASTERIDINYGYTF

d_call: TRBD1
clone_size: .
j_call: TRBJ2-7
v_call: TRBV6-5
cdr3_nt: TGTGCCAGCAGGGCCCAGGACAGGGTGGGCCAGTACTTC
cdr3_aa: CASRAQDRVGQYF

d_call: .
clone_size: few
j_call: TRBJ1-1
v_call: TRBV19
cdr3_nt: TGTGCCAGTAGTATCCCGGGGATTATGAACACTGAAGCTTTCTTT
cdr3_aa: CASSIPGIMNTEAFF

d_call: TRBD1
clone_size: .
j_call: TRBJ1-1
v_call: TRBV29-1
cdr3_nt: TGCAGCGTTCTGTCAGGGGGGCAGGCTTTCTTT
cdr3_aa: CSVLSGGQAFF

d_call: .
clone_size: .
j_call: TRBJ1-2
v_call: TRBV6-5
cdr3_nt: TGTGCCAGCAGCCTCAACAGGCTTACTAACTATGGCTACACCTTC
cdr3_aa: CASSLNRLTNYGYTF

d_call: TRBD1
clone_size: once
j_call: TRBJ1-1
v_call: TRBV7-3
cdr3_nt: TGTGCCAGCAGCTTGGGACAGGGCACTGAAGCTTTCTTT
cdr3_aa: CASSLGQGTEAFF

d_call: TRBD1
clone_size: .
j_call: TRBJ2-1
v_call: TRBV2
cdr3_nt: TGTGCCAGCAAGAAGGACAGGGGCGAATACAATGAGCAGTTCTTC
cdr3_aa: CASKKDRGEYNEQFF

d_call: TRBD2
clone_size: .
j_call: TRBJ2-3
v_call: TRBV4-2
cdr3_nt: TGTGCCAGCAGCCAAGCGGGACTAGCGGGAGGATATGATACGCAGTATTTT
cdr3_aa: CASSQAGLAGGYDTQYF

d_call: .
clone_size: .
j_call: TRBJ2-2
v_call: TRBV28
cdr3_nt: TGTGCCAGCAGGATCGGAGGGACCGGGGAGCTGTTTTTT
cdr3_aa: CASRIGGTGELFF

d_call: .
clone_size: .
j_call: TRBJ2-1
v_call: TRBV29-1
cdr3_nt: TGCAGCGTTGAAGATCGACTAGGGGGCGCTTCTAATGAGCAGTTCTTC
cdr3_aa: CSVEDRLGGASNEQFF

d_call: .
clone_size: .
j_call: TRBJ2-6
v_call: TRBV11-2
cdr3_nt: TGTGCCAGCAGCTTAGCGTTTTTGGGGGCCTCTGGGGCCAACGTCCTGACTTTC
cdr3_aa: CASSLAFLGASGANVLTF

d_call: .
clone_size: .
j_call: TRBJ2-7
v_call: TRBV2
cdr3_nt: TGTGCCAGCACTGGAGCCTACGAGCAGTACTTC
cdr3_aa: CASTGAYEQYF

d_call: .
clone_size: .
j_call: TRBJ1-5
v_call: TRBV18
cdr3_nt: TGTGCCAGCTCACCCCCCCAGACAAGACCCATCTATAGCAATCAGCCCCAGCATTTT
cdr3_aa: CASSPPQTRPIYSNQPQHF

d_call: .
clone_size: .
j_call: TRBJ1-4
v_call: TRBV30
cdr3_nt: TGTGCCTGGACCCGTCGGGGGGGTGGTGAAAAACTGTTTTTT
cdr3_aa: CAWTRRGGGEKLFF

d_call: .
clone_size: .
j_call: TRBJ2-4
v_call: TRBV5-6
cdr3_nt: TGTGCCAGCAGCCTGGCTTACAGAAACATTCAGTACTTC
cdr3_aa: CASSLAYRNIQYF

d_call: TRBD1
clone_size: .
j_call: TRBJ1-2
v_call: TRBV18
cdr3_nt: TGTGCCAGCTCACTCAACAGGGACAGGGGCTATGGCTACACCTTC
cdr3_aa: CASSLNRDRGYGYTF

d_call: .
clone_size: .
j_call: TRBJ2-3
v_call: TRBV19
cdr3_nt: TGTGCCAGTAGTATTACCCCCGGTACGCAGTATTTT
cdr3_aa: CASSITPGTQYF

d_call: TRBD2
clone_size: .
j_call: TRBJ2-7
v_call: TRBV9
cdr3_nt: TGTGCCAGCAGCGTAGTACTAGCGGGAGGGGCCTACGAGCAGTACTTC
cdr3_aa: CASSVVLAGGAYEQYF

d_call: .
clone_size: .
j_call: TRBJ1-3
v_call: TRBV19
cdr3_nt: TGTGCCAGTAGCCAACAGGTTCACTCTGGAAACACCATATATTTT
cdr3_aa: CASSQQVHSGNTIYF